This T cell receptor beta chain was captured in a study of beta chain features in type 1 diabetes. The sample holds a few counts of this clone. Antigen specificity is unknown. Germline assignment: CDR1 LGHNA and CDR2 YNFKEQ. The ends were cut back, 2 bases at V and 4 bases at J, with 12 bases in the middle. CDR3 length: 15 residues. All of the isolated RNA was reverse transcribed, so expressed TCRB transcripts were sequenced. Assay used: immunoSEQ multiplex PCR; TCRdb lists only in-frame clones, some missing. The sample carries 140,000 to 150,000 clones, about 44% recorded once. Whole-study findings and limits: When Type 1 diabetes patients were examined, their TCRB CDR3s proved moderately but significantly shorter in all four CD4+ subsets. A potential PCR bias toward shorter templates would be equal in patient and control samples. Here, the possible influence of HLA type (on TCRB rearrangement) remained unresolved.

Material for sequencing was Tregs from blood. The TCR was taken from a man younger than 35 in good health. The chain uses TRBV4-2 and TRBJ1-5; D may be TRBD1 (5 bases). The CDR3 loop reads CASSQQRQRNQPQHF. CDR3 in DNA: TGTGCCAGCAGCCAACAAAGACAGAGAAATCAGCCCCAGCATTTT.